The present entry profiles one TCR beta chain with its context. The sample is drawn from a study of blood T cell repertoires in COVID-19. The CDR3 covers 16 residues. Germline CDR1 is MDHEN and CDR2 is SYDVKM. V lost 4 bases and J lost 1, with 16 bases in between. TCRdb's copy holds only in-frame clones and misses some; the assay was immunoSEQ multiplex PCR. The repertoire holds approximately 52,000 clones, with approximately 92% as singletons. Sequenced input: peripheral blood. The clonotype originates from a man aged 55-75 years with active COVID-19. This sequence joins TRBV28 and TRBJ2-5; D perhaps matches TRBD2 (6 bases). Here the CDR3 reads CASSSSLRDFQETQYF. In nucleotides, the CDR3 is TGTGCCAGCAGTTCAAGCCTTCGGGACTTCCAAGAGACCCAGTACTTC.